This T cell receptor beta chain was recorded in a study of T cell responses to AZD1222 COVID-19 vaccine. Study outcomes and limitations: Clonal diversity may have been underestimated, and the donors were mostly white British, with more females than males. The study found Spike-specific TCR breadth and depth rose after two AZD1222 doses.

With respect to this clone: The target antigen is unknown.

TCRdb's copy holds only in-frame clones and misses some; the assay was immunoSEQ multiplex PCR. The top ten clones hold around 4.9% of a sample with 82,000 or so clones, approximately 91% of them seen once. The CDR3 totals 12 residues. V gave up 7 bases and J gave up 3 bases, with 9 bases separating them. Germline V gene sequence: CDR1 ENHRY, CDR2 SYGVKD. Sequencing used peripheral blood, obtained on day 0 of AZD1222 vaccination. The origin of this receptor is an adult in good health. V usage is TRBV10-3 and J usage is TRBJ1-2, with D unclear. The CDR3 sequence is CAITPGDYGYTF. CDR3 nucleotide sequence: TGTGCCATCACGCCCGGGGACTATGGCTACACCTTC.